The 19 T cell receptor beta chains reported below all come from one sample, sequenced in a study of blood T cell repertoires in COVID-19. Here immunoSEQ multiplex PCR was the method, and the copy in TCRdb shows in-frame clones only, minus some. The sample lists 250,000 or so clones, 90% seen once, with around 0.8% in the top ten. Sequenced: PBMCs or T cells enriched from blood (not recorded which). The receptors stem from a man in his fifties or sixties who had been exposed to COVID-19.

V and J are TRBV7-2 and TRBJ1-5; D perhaps matches TRBD1 (5 bases). CDR1 is SGHTA, CDR2 FQGNSA, per germline. Trimming stripped 5 bases from V and 9 bases from J, with 14 bases between. This CDR3 has 13 residues. The CDR3 DNA sequence: TGTGCCAGCAGCGGGGCGGATTATTTGCCCCAGCATTTT. Its protein product is CASSGADYLPQHF.

This sequence joins TRBV9 and TRBJ1-2, with TRBD1 matching over 10 bases. The CDR3 has 17 residues. Unmatched junction bases numbered 13, after V lost 3 bases and J lost 5 bases. Germline loops: CDR1 SGDLS, CDR2 YYNGEE. The CDR3 loop reads CASSGLRDRGTRYGYTF. In nucleotides, the CDR3 is TGTGCCAGCAGCGGCCTCCGGGACAGGGGTACCCGTTATGGCTACACCTTC.

The J gene is TRBJ2-2, the V gene TRBV7-2, with TRBD2 identical over 10 bases. The J segment lost 0 bases and the V segment lost 0 bases, leaving 1 base of the junction unmatched. The germline CDR1 and CDR2 sequences are SGHTA and FQGNSA. This CDR3 has 17 residues. CDR3 protein: CASSLASGGSNTGELFF. The CDR3 nucleotides read TGTGCCAGCAGCTTAGCTAGCGGGGGGTCGAACACCGGGGAGCTGTTTTTT.

V and J are TRBV7-3 and TRBJ1-1; 9 nucleotides line up with TRBD1. Unmatched junction bases numbered 6, after V lost 5 bases and J lost 8 bases. The CDR3 has 13 residues. The germline V gene has CDR1 SGHTA and CDR2 FQGTGA. CDR3 sequence reads: CASSRDRASEAFF. The DNA for the CDR3 is TGTGCCAGCAGCCGGGACAGGGCCTCCGAAGCTTTCTTT. The complete variable domain, with remaining parts taken from reference TRBV7-3 and TRBJ1-1, reads GAGVSQTPSNKVTEKGKYVELRCDPISGHTALYWYRQSLGQGPEFLIYFQGTGAADDSGLPNDRFFAVRPEGSVSTLKIQRTERGDSAVYLCASSRDRASEAFFGQGTRLTVV.

The rearrangement joins TRBV12-3 or TRBV12-4 to TRBJ1-2; D is possibly TRBD1 (5 bases). The CDR3 has 11 amino acids. Trimming left V 6 bases short and J 5 bases short, with 7 bases between. The CDR3 spells CASSSGYGYTF. The CDR3 region has the DNA TGTGCCAGCAGCTCAGGGTATGGCTACACCTTC.

The V and J genes are TRBV7-8 and TRBJ1-2; perhaps TRBD1 as D (6 bases). The CDR3 sequence is 14 residues long. Trimming took 4 bases from V and 3 from J, leaving 12 bases between them. From germline, CDR1 is SGHVS and CDR2 FQNEAQ. In DNA form, the CDR3 reads TGTGCCAGCAGCTACAGGGACGGCGACTATGGCTACACCTTC. Its protein is CASSYRDGDYGYTF.

The chain carries TRBV15 and TRBJ2-7; tentatively, D is TRBD2 (5 bases). The length of the CDR3 is 15 residues. CDR1 is LNHNV, CDR2 YYDKDF, per germline (reference sequence). V was shortened by 1 base and J by 0 bases, with 10 bases between the two germline ends. The DNA for the CDR3 is TGTGCCACCAGCAGAGGACTAACAAGCTCCTACGAGCAGTACGTC. Translating it yields CATSRGLTSSYEQYV.

This clone was observed a single time. V is TRBV5-5 and J is TRBJ2-7; 7 nucleotides match TRBD2. The CDR3 is 16 amino acids. With 1 base clipped from V and 2 bases from J, the junction kept 9 bases outside the gene matches. Germline CDR1 reads SGHKS; CDR2 reads YYEKEE (reference sequence). The DNA for the CDR3 is TGTGCCAGCAGCTTGCTTCTCCGCGGGAGTACCTACGAGCAGTACGTC. Encoded protein: CASSLLLRGSTYEQYV.

V gene TRBV19 combines with J gene TRBJ2-7, with a tentative D call TRBD1 (6 bases). V lost 5 bases and J lost 0, with 11 bases in between. This CDR3 region has 14 residues. In germline, CDR1 is LNHDA, CDR2 SQIVND (reference sequence). CDR3 in amino acids: CASSLPGHSYEQYF. The CDR3, as DNA: TGTGCCAGTAGTCTACCGGGACACTCCTACGAGCAGTACTTC.

The gene calls are TRBV7-2 and TRBJ2-1, with D unresolved. This CDR3 is 15 amino acids long. Germline V lookup: CDR1 SGHTA, CDR2 FQGNSA. V lost 0 bases to trimming and J lost 0 bases, with 6 bases between them. CDR3 in amino acids: CASSLAVSSYNEQFF. Here the CDR3 DNA reads TGTGCCAGCAGCTTAGCGGTTAGCTCCTACAATGAGCAGTTCTTC.

V gene TRBV7-9 combines with J gene TRBJ2-1; TRBD2 agrees at 15 bases. Germline loops: CDR1 SEHNR, CDR2 FQNEAQ (reference sequence). The CDR3 has 16 amino acids. Trimming took 5 bases from V and 4 from J; bases not matched to a gene: 3. The CDR3 bases are TGTGCCAGCAGCCTTGGACTAGCGGGGGGGTACAATGAGCAGTTCTTC. It codes for CASSLGLAGGYNEQFF.

The chain employs TRBV10-3 and TRBJ1-2; TRBD1 agrees at 9 bases. The germline CDR1 and CDR2 sequences are ENHRY and SYGVKD. CDR3 length: 14 amino acids. V lost 3 bases to trimming and J lost 5 bases; unmatched junction nucleotides: 4. As DNA, the CDR3 is TGTGCCATCAGTGAAACAGGGGGCGGGTATGGCTACACCTTC. It specifies CAISETGGGYGYTF.

J is TRBJ1-6 and V is TRBV15; 10 nucleotides match TRBD1. CDR3 length: 15 amino acids. V trimming: 3 bases; J trimming: 8 bases; junction bases outside the gene matches: 4. Germline V gene lookup returns CDR1 LNHNV and CDR2 YYDKDF (reference sequence). The CDR3 DNA is TGTGCCACCAGCAGGAACGACAGGGGGCATTCACCCCTCCACTTT. Residues: CATSRNDRGHSPLHF. Combining the CDR3 with reference TRBV15 and TRBJ1-6 gives the whole variable domain DAMVIQNPRYQVTQFGKPVTLSCSQTLNHNVMYWYQQKSSQAPKLLFHYYDKDFNNEADTPDNFQSRRPNTSFCFLDIRSPGLGDTAMYLCATSRNDRGHSPLHFGNGTRLTVT.

For this clone: Other DNA sequences within the sample encode an identical CDR3. V is TRBV10-3 and J is TRBJ1-5; 7 nucleotides match TRBD1. Germline V gene lookup returns CDR1 ENHRY and CDR2 SYGVKD. V was clipped by 8 bases and J by 3 bases; unmatched bases: 4. The CDR3 runs 13 residues. The CDR3 is CAIGGTVNQPQHF. As DNA, the CDR3 is TGTGCCATCGGAGGGACAGTCAATCAGCCCCAGCATTTT.

The chain couples TRBV25-1 to TRBJ2-1; D is perhaps TRBD2 (7 bases). Germline V gene lookup returns CDR1 MGHDK and CDR2 SYGVNS. V gave up 1 base and J gave up 1 base, with 17 bases separating them. This CDR3 region has 18 residues. The CDR3 DNA is TGTGCCAGCAGTGAATCAAGTGGCAGGGGAGGGTCCTACAATGAGCAGTTCTTC. This gives the protein CASSESSGRGGSYNEQFF. Full variable domain (missing parts from reference TRBV25-1 and TRBJ2-1): EADIYQTPRYLVIGTGKKITLECSQTMGHDKMYWYQQDPGMELHLIHYSYGVNSTEKGDLSSESTVSRIRTEHFPLTLESARPSHTSQYLCASSESSGRGGSYNEQFFGPGTRLTVL.

The chain carries TRBV24-1 and TRBJ2-2, with 7 bases that match TRBD1. V trimming: 4 bases; J trimming: 1 base; junction bases outside the gene matches: 5. CDR3 size: 16 residues. CDR1 and CDR2 from the germline V gene are KGHDR and SFDVKD. The CDR3 DNA reads as TGTGCCACCAGTGACCCCAGACAGGGGAACACCGGGGAGCTGTTTTTT. Amino acids: CATSDPRQGNTGELFF.

The sample holds one count of this clone. The chain links TRBV27 to TRBJ2-7; 8 bases align to TRBD1. Germline lookup yields CDR1 MNHEY and CDR2 SMNVEV (reference sequence). V shed 6 bases, J shed 2 bases, and the junction held 12 bases outside the gene matches. This CDR3 region has 16 residues. This chain's CDR3 is CASSLSPGTGTYEQYV. The CDR3 bases are TGTGCCAGCAGCCTCAGTCCCGGGACAGGAACCTACGAGCAGTACGTC.

V usage is TRBV19 and J usage is TRBJ1-5, with D maybe TRBD1 (5 bases). The CDR3 runs 12 residues. The V and J ends lost 2 bases and 7 bases respectively, with 6 bases between them. Germline lookup yields CDR1 LNHDA and CDR2 SQIVND (reference sequence). CDR3 sequence (DNA): TGTGCCAGTAGTATAAGGGGACAGCCCCAGCATTTT. Amino acids: CASSIRGQPQHF. The full variable domain, with the rest looked up from reference TRBV19 and TRBJ1-5, is DGGITQSPKYLFRKEGQNVTLSCEQNLNHDAMYWYRQDPGQGLRLIYYSQIVNDFQKGDIAEGYSVSREKKESFPLTVTSAQKNPTAFYLCASSIRGQPQHFGDGTRLSIL.

The CDR3 sequence: CASSYFSGVSGEQFF. The CDR3 DNA sequence: TGTGCCAGCAGCTATTTTAGCGGGGTTTCTGGTGAGCAGTTCTTC. The J gene is TRBJ2-1, the V gene TRBV7-2; 8 bases match TRBD2. Germline-derived CDR1 and CDR2 are SGHTA and FQGNSA. This CDR3 has 15 residues. The V and J ends lost 4 bases and 9 bases, in that order; junction bases with no gene match: 11. Looking up the rest from reference TRBV7-2 and TRBJ2-1 gives the full variable domain: GAGVSQSPSNKVTEKGKDVELRCDPISGHTALYWYRQSLGQGLEFLIYFQGNSAPDKSGLPSDRFSAERTGGSVSTLTIQRTQQEDSAVYLCASSYFSGVSGEQFFGPGTRLTVL.